The 25 T cell receptor beta chains in this list originate from one sample, sequenced in a study of blood T cell repertoires in COVID-19. Sequenced by immunoSEQ multiplex PCR; TCRdb stores in-frame clones only, minus some. The table has approximately 330,000 clones, almost 90% seen once. The sequenced sample consisted of peripheral blood. The receptors shown here come from a woman in her thirties or forties with COVID-19, enrolled during active disease.

The rearrangement joins TRBV7-9 to TRBJ2-5, with 13 nucleotides matching TRBD2. The ends lost 5 bases at V and 2 bases at J; junction bases unmatched: 5. The CDR3 contains 16 residues. CDR1 and CDR2 from the germline V gene are SEHNR and FQNEAQ (reference sequence). This CDR3 reads CASSPPGLAGQETQYF. The CDR3 region has the DNA TGTGCCAGCAGCCCACCGGGACTAGCGGGGCAAGAGACCCAGTACTTC.

This chain joins TRBV14 and TRBJ2-3, with 7 bases lining up with TRBD1. The CDR3 covers 15 residues. The germline gives CDR1 SGHDN, CDR2 FVKESK. Trimming at V came to 3 bases and at J to 3 bases, leaving 6 bases not matched to a gene. CDR3: CASSHLGQVTDTQYF. CDR3 DNA: TGTGCCAGCAGCCATCTCGGACAGGTGACAGATACGCAGTATTTT.

The chain couples TRBV19 to TRBJ2-3; 8 bases map to TRBD2. This CDR3 contains 16 residues. The germline V gene encodes CDR1 LNHDA and CDR2 SQIVND (reference sequence). The junction had 9 bases not matched to a gene; V was cut back by 3 bases and J by 4 bases. CDR3 region: CASSIPGLASADTQYF. CDR3 bases: TGTGCCAGTAGTATCCCAGGACTAGCATCGGCAGATACGCAGTATTTT.

This chain joins TRBV5-1 and TRBJ2-7; 7 nucleotides line up with TRBD1. This CDR3 has 14 residues. In germline, CDR1 is SGHRS, CDR2 YFSETQ. V lost 4 bases, J lost 2 bases, and 6 bases stayed unmatched. DNA of the CDR3: TGCGCCAGCAGCCCCCGGACAGGCCCCTACGAGCAGTACTTC. Residues: CASSPRTGPYEQYF. The full variable domain, in which reference TRBV5-1 and TRBJ2-7 provide the parts outside the CDR3, is KAGVTQTPRYLIKTRGQQVTLSCSPISGHRSVSWYQQTPGQGLQFLFEYFSETQRNKGNFPGRFSGRQFSNSRSEMNVSTLELGDSALYLCASSPRTGPYEQYFGPGTRLTVT.

The chain employs TRBV11-2 and TRBJ2-2; maybe TRBD2 (6 bases). Germline CDR1 reads SGHAT; CDR2 reads FQNNGV. Between the trimmed V and J ends, which lost 3 bases and 5 bases, there was a span of 13 bases. This CDR3 has 15 residues. The CDR3 nucleotides are TGTGCCAGCAGCTTTCGCGGGATGGTAACCGGGGAGCTGTTTTTT. It codes for CASSFRGMVTGELFF.

The chain uses TRBV28 and TRBJ1-1; possibly TRBD1 for D (5 bases). V was cut by 2 bases and J by 6 bases, with 13 bases left in between. The CDR3 spans 14 residues. Germline CDR1 reads MDHEN; CDR2 reads SYDVKM. CDR3 in DNA: TGTGCCAGCAGTTTAACAGGATTGGATGCTGAAGCTTTCTTT. It encodes CASSLTGLDAEAFF.

The gene calls are TRBV19 and TRBJ1-2, with D tentatively TRBD1 (6 bases). CDR1 and CDR2 (germline): LNHDA, SQIVND (reference sequence). Trimming took 3 bases from V and 7 from J, leaving 15 bases between them. This CDR3 has 14 residues. The CDR3 nucleotides read TGTGCCAGTAGTATTTTAGGGGGAAATGCTGGCTACACCTTC. Its protein is CASSILGGNAGYTF.

This chain links TRBV10-3 with TRBJ1-5; TRBD1 aligns across 7 bases. The V gene end was trimmed by 4 bases and the J gene end by 1 base; junction bases not matched to a gene: 7. Germline CDR1 and CDR2: ENHRY and SYGVKD. This CDR3 has 16 residues. The CDR3 region has the DNA TGTGCCATCAGTGCCCACAGGGGAGAGAGCAATCAGCCCCAGCATTTT. Translating gives CAISAHRGESNQPQHF.

The rearrangement joins TRBV27 to TRBJ1-2; no definite D call. This CDR3 has 14 amino acids. V was trimmed by 2 bases and J by 8 bases, leaving 15 bases between them. Germline V gene sequence: CDR1 MNHEY, CDR2 SMNVEV (reference sequence). CDR3 in amino acids: CASSLLGREGGYTF. The CDR3 bases are TGTGCCAGCAGTTTACTAGGACGGGAGGGAGGCTACACCTTC.

This clone was observed a single time. This chain connects TRBV27 to TRBJ2-1; 15 nucleotides align to TRBD2. V trimming: 7 bases; J trimming: 8 bases; junction bases outside the gene matches: 12. Germline CDR1 and CDR2: MNHEY and SMNVEV (reference sequence). This CDR3 comprises 17 residues. The CDR3 DNA sequence: TGTGCCAGCATACCGGGACTAGCGGGAGGCCAACGGGATGAGCAGTTCTTC. This encodes CASIPGLAGGQRDEQFF.

The chain carries TRBV24-1 and TRBJ2-7; 8 nucleotides agree with TRBD1. This CDR3 has 11 amino acids. After removal of 10 bases from V and 2 bases from J, the junction contained 0 bases not matched to a gene. Germline lookup yields CDR1 KGHDR and CDR2 SFDVKD. For the CDR3, the DNA is TGTGCCACACAGGGGGCCTACGAGCAGTACTTC. Translated: CATQGAYEQYF.

The chain has TRBV30 and TRBJ1-5; 10 bases fit TRBD1. The CDR3 is 13 amino acids. Per the germline V gene, CDR1 is GTSNPN and CDR2 is SVGIG (reference sequence). J lost 5 bases, V lost 5 bases, and 3 bases had no gene match. CDR3 bases: TGTGCCTGGGACAGGGGGCAGGATCAGCCCCAGCATTTT. It yields the protein CAWDRGQDQPQHF.

Here the CDR3 reads CAITRDRSNYGYTF. The CDR3 bases are TGTGCCATCACCCGGGACAGATCTAACTATGGCTACACCTTC. J is TRBJ1-2 and V is TRBV10-3; TRBD1 agrees at 7 bases. This CDR3 contains 14 residues. Trimming at V came to 7 bases and at J to 0 bases, leaving 5 bases not matched to a gene. CDR1 and CDR2 from the germline V gene are ENHRY and SYGVKD.

The rearrangement uses TRBV6-2 or TRBV6-3 and TRBJ1-1, with 10 bases lining up with TRBD1. Looked up from germline, CDR1 is MNHEY and CDR2 is SVGEGT. V lost 5 bases to trimming and J lost 4 bases; unmatched junction nucleotides: 10. There are 16 residues in the CDR3. The chain's CDR3 is CASSEQDRGISTEAFF. CDR3 in DNA: TGTGCCAGCAGTGAGCAGGACAGGGGGATTTCCACTGAAGCTTTCTTT.

This rearrangement joins TRBV3-1 (or the pseudogene TRBV3-2) to TRBJ2-6; 10 bases match TRBD2. This CDR3 has 19 amino acids. V lost 1 base and J lost 0; bases outside the gene matches: 6. Germline V gene data show CDR1 as LGHDT and CDR2 as YNNKEL (reference sequence). The chain's CDR3 is CASSQGGTSANSGANVLTF. The CDR3, as DNA: TGTGCCAGCAGCCAAGGAGGGACTAGCGCGAACTCTGGGGCCAACGTCCTGACTTTC.

This clone appeared a single time. J is TRBJ1-1 and V is TRBV5-8, with TRBD1 matching over 7 bases. The CDR3 covers 15 residues. With V trimmed by 4 bases and J by 0 bases, 6 bases remained unmatched. Germline assignment: CDR1 SGHTS and CDR2 YDEGEE. CDR3 coding DNA: TGTGCCAGCAGCCCGGGACAGAGAATGAACACTGAAGCTTTCTTT. It is translated as CASSPGQRMNTEAFF.

The chain carries TRBV18 and TRBJ1-5, with TRBD1 matching over 7 bases. The germline V gene encodes CDR1 KGHSH and CDR2 LQKENI. This CDR3 has 15 residues. Trimming cost V 4 bases and J 1 base; bases outside gene matches: 4. The CDR3 spells CASSQGQISNQPQHF. The CDR3 DNA is TGTGCCAGCTCACAGGGACAGATCAGCAATCAGCCCCAGCATTTT. The complete variable domain, with remaining parts taken from reference TRBV18 and TRBJ1-5, reads NAGVMQNPRHLVRRRGQEARLRCSPMKGHSHVYWYRQLPEEGLKFMVYLQKENIIDESGMPKERFSAEFPKEGPSILRIQQVVRGDSAAYFCASSQGQISNQPQHFGDGTRLSIL.

This chain links TRBV18 with TRBJ1-4; D is possibly TRBD1 (6 bases). CDR1 KGHSH and CDR2 LQKENI come from the germline V gene. With 6 bases removed from V and 5 bases from J, the gap between germline ends came to 10 bases. CDR3 length: 13 residues. CDR3 nucleotides: TGTGCCAGCTCTATCCAGGGGAATGAAAAACTGTTTTTT. Protein sequence: CASSIQGNEKLFF.

This clone was detected once. The rearrangement links TRBV18 to TRBJ1-6; possibly TRBD1 for D (6 bases). The CDR3 is 15 amino acids. The germline CDR1 and CDR2 sequences are KGHSH and LQKENI. V lost 1 base, J lost 7 bases, and 11 bases lay in between. CDR3: CASSPQQGGNSPLHF. CDR3 nucleotide sequence: TGTGCCAGCTCACCACAACAGGGTGGGAATTCACCCCTCCACTTT.

V gene TRBV20-1 combines with J gene TRBJ1-4; D gene uncertain. The V end lost 6 bases, the J end lost 2 bases, and 19 bases lay between the germline ends. The CDR3 is made up of 16 amino acids. Germline lookup yields CDR1 DFQATT and CDR2 SNEGSKA (reference sequence). The CDR3 nucleotides read TGCAGTGCAAGTGGGGAGTTCAACCCGACTAATGAAAAACTGTTTTTT. As protein: CSASGEFNPTNEKLFF.

V is TRBV6-5 and J is TRBJ2-1, with TRBD2 matching over 8 bases. The V and J ends lost 8 bases and 4 bases, in that order; junction bases with no gene match: 7. Germline CDR1 MNHEY, CDR2 SVGAGI. There are 14 residues in the CDR3. This chain's CDR3 is CASYLGTRYNEQFF. In nucleotides, the CDR3 is TGTGCCAGCTATTTGGGGACTAGGTACAATGAGCAGTTCTTC.

This clone has just one count. The genes are TRBV5-1 and TRBJ1-2; D gene uncertain. The CDR3 has 12 residues. The germline V gene encodes CDR1 SGHRS and CDR2 YFSETQ. V lost 4 bases, J lost 8 bases, and 12 bases lay in between. In nucleotides, the CDR3 is TGCGCCAGCAGCCGCGACTACGGGGGCTACACCTTC. This gives the protein CASSRDYGGYTF.

This chain links TRBV12-3 or TRBV12-4 with TRBJ1-2; maybe TRBD1 (6 bases). The CDR3 length is 13 residues. The germline V and J ends were trimmed by 2 bases and 6 bases, with 10 bases remaining between them. The DNA of the CDR3 is TGTGCCAGCAGTTTATTCAACAGGGATGGCTACACCTTC. Its translation: CASSLFNRDGYTF.

CDR3 residues: CASSPTAGRNSPLHF. CDR3 bases: TGTGCCAGCAGCCCGACAGCGGGCCGCAATTCACCCCTCCACTTT. The rearrangement links TRBV14 to TRBJ1-6; tentative D call: TRBD1 (5 bases). Trimming shortened V by 4 bases and J by 7 bases, and 14 bases separated the two germline ends. The CDR3 is 15 residues long. CDR1 SGHDN and CDR2 FVKESK come from the germline V gene.

The chain links TRBV6-5 to TRBJ2-2; D not resolved. CDR1 is MNHEY, CDR2 SVGAGI, per germline. The CDR3 totals 13 residues. V lost 1 base, J lost 5 bases, and 5 bases lay in between. As DNA, the CDR3 is TGTGCCAGCAGTTACTTATTTACCGGGGAGCTGTTTTTT. Translating it yields CASSYLFTGELFF.